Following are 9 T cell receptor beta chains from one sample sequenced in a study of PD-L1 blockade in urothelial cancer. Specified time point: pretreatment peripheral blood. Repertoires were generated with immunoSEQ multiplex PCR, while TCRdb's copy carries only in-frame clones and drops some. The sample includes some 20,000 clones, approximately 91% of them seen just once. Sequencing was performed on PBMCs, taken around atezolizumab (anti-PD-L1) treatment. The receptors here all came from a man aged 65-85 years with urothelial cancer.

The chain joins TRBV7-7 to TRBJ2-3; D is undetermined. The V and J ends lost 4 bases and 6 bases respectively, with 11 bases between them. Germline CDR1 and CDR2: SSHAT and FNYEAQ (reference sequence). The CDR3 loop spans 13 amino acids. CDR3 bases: TGTGCCAGCAGCTACTCGGCGGCCGATACGCAGTATTTT. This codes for CASSYSAADTQYF.

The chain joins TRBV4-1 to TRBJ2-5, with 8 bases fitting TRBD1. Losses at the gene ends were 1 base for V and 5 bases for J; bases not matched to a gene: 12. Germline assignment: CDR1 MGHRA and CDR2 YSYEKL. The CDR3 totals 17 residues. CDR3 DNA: TGCGCCAGCAGCCAAGGTCTGACAGGGGCAGGGGGCGAGACCCAGTACTTC. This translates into CASSQGLTGAGGETQYF.

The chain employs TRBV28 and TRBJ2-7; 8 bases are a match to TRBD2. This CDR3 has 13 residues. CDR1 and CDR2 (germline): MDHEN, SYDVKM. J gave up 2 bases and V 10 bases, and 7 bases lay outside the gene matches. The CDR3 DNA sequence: TGTGCCATCCAGGGCGGGGGGACCTACGAGCAGTACTTC. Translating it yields CAIQGGGTYEQYF. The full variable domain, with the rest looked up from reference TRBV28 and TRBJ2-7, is DVKVTQSSRYLVKRTGEKVFLECVQDMDHENMFWYRQDPGLGLRLIYFSYDVKMKEKGDIPEGYSVSREKKERFSLILESASTNQTSMYLCAIQGGGTYEQYFGPGTRLTVT.

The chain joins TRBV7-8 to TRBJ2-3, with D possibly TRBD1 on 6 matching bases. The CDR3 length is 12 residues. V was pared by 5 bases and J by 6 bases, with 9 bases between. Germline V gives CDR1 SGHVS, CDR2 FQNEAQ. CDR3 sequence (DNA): TGTGCCAGCAGCCAAGACAGGGATACGCAGTATTTT. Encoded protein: CASSQDRDTQYF.

The CDR3 DNA reads as TGCGCCAGCAGCCTCTGGAAGGGGTACGAGCAGTACTTC. This encodes CASSLWKGYEQYF. This chain uses TRBV4-1 with TRBJ2-7; a possible D gene is TRBD1 (5 bases). In germline, CDR1 is MGHRA, CDR2 YSYEKL. V lost 4 bases, J lost 4 bases, and 11 bases lay in between. The CDR3 has 13 residues.

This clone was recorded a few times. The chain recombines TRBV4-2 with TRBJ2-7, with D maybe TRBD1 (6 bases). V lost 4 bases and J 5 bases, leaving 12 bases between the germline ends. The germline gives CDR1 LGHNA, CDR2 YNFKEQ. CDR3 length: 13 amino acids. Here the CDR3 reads CASSPEGVNEQYF. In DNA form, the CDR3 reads TGTGCCAGCAGCCCCGAGGGGGTTAACGAGCAGTACTTC.

CDR3 protein: CASSPWTGANVLTF. The CDR3 bases are TGTGCCAGCAGCCCCTGGACAGGGGCCAACGTCCTGACTTTC. V usage is TRBV9 and J usage is TRBJ2-6; possible D gene TRBD1, 5 bases. CDR1 is SGDLS, CDR2 YYNGEE, per germline. This CDR3 has 14 residues. Trimming left V 4 bases short and J 4 bases short, with 9 bases between.

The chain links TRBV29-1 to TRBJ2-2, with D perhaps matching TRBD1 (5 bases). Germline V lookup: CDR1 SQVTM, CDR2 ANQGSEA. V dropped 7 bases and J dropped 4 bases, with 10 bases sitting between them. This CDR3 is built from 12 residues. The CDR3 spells CSAKTGTGELFF. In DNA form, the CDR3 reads TGCAGCGCTAAAACAGGCACCGGGGAGCTGTTTTTT.

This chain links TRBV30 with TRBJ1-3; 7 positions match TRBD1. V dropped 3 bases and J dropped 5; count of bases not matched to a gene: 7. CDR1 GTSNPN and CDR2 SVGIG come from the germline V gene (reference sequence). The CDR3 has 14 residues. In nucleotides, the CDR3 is TGTGCCTGGAGGGGTGGGGGACAGCGAAACACCATATATTTT. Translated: CAWRGGGQRNTIYF.